This is a list of T cell receptor beta chains from one sample in a study of early T cells in non-severe SARS-CoV-2 infection. TCRdb re-called the 5' RACE reads with MiXCR, one entry per CDR3 protein. The table shows tens of thousands of distinct CDR3 sequences, with 8% to 9.5% occurring only once. The sequencing input was whole blood. Receptor source: an adult who was a healthcare worker with PCR-confirmed SARS-CoV-2 infection or an uninfected control (not recorded which). The CDR3 runs from the conserved cysteine through the conserved F or W. The order of the fields is clone size, V gene, J gene, D gene, CDR3 protein, CDR3 DNA. The D gene is left open where the match is weak. Clone size is not always given. Where it is, it says once, few, many or a class for expanded clones.

>.|TRBV6-6|TRBJ1-1|TRBD1
CASGTGRTEAFF
TGTGCCTCAGGGACAGGGCGGACTGAAGCTTTCTTT
>few|TRBV28|TRBJ2-1|.
CASSFLDSSYNEQFF
TGTGCCAGCAGTTTTTTGGACTCTTCCTACAATGAGCAGTTCTTC
>few|TRBV28|TRBJ2-5|TRBD1
CASSYPGTGGSQYF
TGTGCCAGCAGTTATCCGGGGACAGGTGGTTCCCAGTACTTC
>few|TRBV21-1|TRBJ2-7|.
CASSTRDRVLPYEQYF
TGTGCCAGCAGCACCCGGGACAGGGTTCTCCCCTACGAGCAGTACTTC
>.|TRBV28|TRBJ1-3|.
CASSPTVSRNTIYF
TGTGCCAGCAGTCCGACAGTATCGAGGAACACCATATATTTT
>.|TRBV12-3/TRBV12-4|TRBJ2-7|TRBD2
CASTLSASGGEQYF
TGTGCCAGCACCCTATCGGCTAGCGGGGGTGAGCAGTACTTC
>many|TRBV28|TRBJ2-2|.
CASSLAGTRNTGELFF
TGTGCCAGCAGTTTAGCCGGGACACGGAACACCGGGGAGCTGTTTTTT
>.|TRBV6-4|TRBJ2-1|TRBD2
CASSDSPGRVYNEQFF
TGTGCCAGCAGTGACTCCCCCGGGAGGGTGTACAATGAGCAGTTCTTC
>few|TRBV4-1|TRBJ2-7|.
CASSKTGVTYEQYF
TGCGCCAGCAGCAAGACGGGGGTAACCTACGAGCAGTACTTC
>few|TRBV28|TRBJ1-2|.
CASSLAGYGYTF
TGTGCCAGCAGTTTAGCGGGCTATGGCTACACCTTC
>few|TRBV6-2/TRBV6-3|TRBJ2-1|TRBD2
CASSPWASGRGMNEQFF
TGTGCCAGCAGTCCCTGGGCTAGCGGGAGGGGAATGAATGAGCAGTTCTTC
>.|TRBV6-2/TRBV6-3|TRBJ2-1|TRBD2
CASSRLAGVDEQFF
TGTGCCAGCAGCCGGCTAGCGGGAGTGGATGAGCAGTTCTTC
>few|TRBV24-1|TRBJ2-2|TRBD2
CATSTSGEASNTGELFF
TGTGCCACCAGTACTAGCGGAGAAGCATCGAACACCGGGGAGCTGTTTTTT
>medium-sized|TRBV10-3|TRBJ2-7|.
CAISDVGYEQYF
TGTGCCATCAGTGATGTGGGGTACGAGCAGTACTTC
>.|TRBV7-8|TRBJ2-1|.
CASSLRPLGDEQFF
TGTGCCAGCAGCTTAAGGCCCTTAGGCGATGAGCAGTTCTTC
>.|TRBV7-2|TRBJ2-7|TRBD2
CASSLVAGGNYEQYF
TGTGCCAGCAGCTTAGTAGCGGGAGGGAACTACGAGCAGTACTTC
>.|TRBV6-5|TRBJ1-2|.
CASSYSNSFYGYTF
TGTGCCAGCAGTTACTCAAACAGTTTCTATGGCTACACCTTC
>few|TRBV6-2/TRBV6-3|TRBJ1-5|.
CASRNRPGQPQHF
TGTGCCAGCAGGAATAGGCCCGGCCAGCCCCAGCATTTT
>medium-sized|TRBV5-1|TRBJ2-2|TRBD2
CASRTSGTAGELFF
TGCGCCAGCAGGACTAGCGGGACCGCCGGGGAGCTGTTTTTT
>few|TRBV27|TRBJ1-6|.
CASSFGGARNSPLHF
TGTGCCAGCAGTTTCGGGGGAGCGAGGAATTCACCCCTCCACTTT
>few|TRBV29-1|TRBJ2-1|.
CSVRMGTAEQFF
TGCAGCGTGAGAATGGGAACGGCTGAGCAGTTCTTC
>few|TRBV6-6|TRBJ2-1|.
CASGGSFHEQFF
TGTGCCAGCGGGGGTAGTTTCCATGAGCAGTTCTTC
>many|TRBV7-2|TRBJ2-2|.
CASSFLHGELFF
TGTGCCAGCAGCTTTTTGCACGGGGAGCTGTTTTTT
>.|TRBV11-2|TRBJ2-1|TRBD1
CASSLVGTAYNEQFF
TGTGCCAGCAGCTTAGTAGGGACAGCCTACAATGAGCAGTTCTTC
>many|TRBV11-2|TRBJ2-2|.
CASSSYRELFF
TGTGCCAGCAGCAGTTACCGGGAGCTGTTTTTT
>few|TRBV28|TRBJ2-1|.
CASRGGYSGNEQFF
TGTGCCAGCCGAGGGGGGTATTCGGGTAATGAGCAGTTCTTC
>few|TRBV12-3/TRBV12-4|TRBJ2-5|.
CASSLRGPNSETQYF
TGTGCCAGCAGTTTGCGGGGCCCTAATTCGGAGACCCAGTACTTC
>few|TRBV30|TRBJ2-1|.
CAWGILGRNEQFF
TGTGCCTGGGGGATTCTGGGGCGCAATGAGCAGTTCTTC
>many|TRBV12-3/TRBV12-4|TRBJ2-3|.
CASRQGRATDTQYF
TGTGCCAGCAGGCAGGGACGAGCCACAGATACGCAGTATTTT
>few|TRBV5-5|TRBJ2-1|TRBD1
CASSFGTEYNEQFF
TGTGCCAGCAGCTTCGGGACAGAGTACAATGAGCAGTTCTTC
>few|TRBV14|TRBJ2-5|.
CASSPGAAPGASQYF
TGTGCCAGCAGCCCGGGAGCCGCTCCGGGGGCTTCCCAGTACTTC
>few|TRBV7-8|TRBJ1-1|.
CASSLPPGTANTEAFF
TGTGCCAGCAGCTTGCCCCCGGGGACTGCAAACACTGAAGCTTTCTTT
>many|TRBV4-2|TRBJ1-5|TRBD1
CASSQIGTGPGNQPQHF
TGTGCCAGCAGCCAAATCGGGACAGGGCCGGGCAATCAGCCCCAGCATTTT
>many|TRBV18|TRBJ2-3|.
CASSPGSSDTQYF
TGTGCCAGCTCACCAGGTAGTTCAGATACGCAGTATTTT
>few|TRBV19|TRBJ2-3|.
CASSMSGVRTDTQYF
TGTGCCAGTAGTATGTCGGGAGTGCGAACAGATACGCAGTATTTT
>many|TRBV5-4|TRBJ2-7|.
CASSFDSSYEQYF
TGTGCCAGCAGTTTTGACAGCTCCTACGAGCAGTACTTC
>few|TRBV29-1|TRBJ2-7|.
CSVAGTSYEQYF
TGCAGCGTTGCCGGGACATCCTACGAGCAGTACTTC
>few|TRBV4-1|TRBJ2-7|.
CASSQGRWPGAYEQYF
TGCGCCAGCAGCCAAGGAAGATGGCCAGGGGCCTACGAGCAGTACTTC
>many|TRBV25-1|TRBJ2-2|TRBD1
CASSADRVYTGELFF
TGTGCCAGCAGTGCTGACAGGGTCTACACCGGGGAGCTGTTTTTT
>many|TRBV24-1|TRBJ2-1|.
CATSDSRQLTYNEQFF
TGTGCCACCAGTGATTCCCGACAGCTTACCTACAATGAGCAGTTCTTC
>many|TRBV4-1|TRBJ1-5|.
CASSQAQGSLGLPQHF
TGCGCCAGCAGCCAAGCCCAAGGATCACTCGGCCTGCCCCAGCATTTT
>.|TRBV5-6|TRBJ2-1|TRBD1
CASSFGDRPYNEQFF
TGTGCCAGCAGCTTCGGGGACAGACCCTACAATGAGCAGTTCTTC
>many|TRBV5-5|TRBJ2-7|TRBD1
CASSFQGQGEQYF
TGTGCCAGCAGTTTTCAGGGACAGGGCGAGCAGTACTTC